This TCR beta chain came from a study of cytomegalovirus exposure and HLA in healthy donors. General observations from the study: That first-cohort TCR clusters tended to co-occur in the 90 to 150 validation repertoires was found in a later analysis.

Germline V CDR1 and CDR2: SGHTA, FQGTGA. This CDR3 has 15 amino acids. The trim removed 6 bases at V and 3 bases at J, leaving 3 bases unmatched. With respect to this clone: The antigen is undetermined.

Profiled with immunoSEQ multiplex PCR; TCRdb holds only in-frame clones, not every one. The sample yields about 250,000 clones, about 87% seen once. This chain joins TRBV7-3 and TRBJ2-1; 12 nucleotides align to TRBD2. Source material: PBMCs. This sequence originates from a young man in good health and CMV-seronegative. The CDR3 DNA sequence: TGTGCCAGCAGAAAGACTAGCGGGAGCTACAATGAGCAGTTCTTC. This encodes CASRKTSGSYNEQFF.